The entry below describes one TCR beta chain. The CDR3 contains 13 residues. V was trimmed by 8 bases and J by 1 base, leaving 10 bases between them. Germline V lookup: CDR1 KGHDR, CDR2 SFDVKD. Original handling: Quantification of nucleated cells was approximated via reference gene primer amplification. Sequencing used immunoSEQ multiplex PCR; TCRdb keeps in-frame clones, though not all of them. V, J and clone size reflect that table, while D and trimming were determined from the DNA. The sample holds some 83,000 clones, about four fifths seen once. This sample was included in a study of blood T cell repertoires in COVID-19. For the study at large: Material from acute and convalescent COVID-19 was sourced from the United States, Italy and Spain. T cells, B-cell-depleted T cells, or PBMCs provided the cDNA or gDNA that served as material.

The receptor comes from a middle-aged man with acute or convalescent COVID-19. The chain is built from TRBV24-1 and TRBJ1-1; TRBD1 is a possible D gene (5 bases). The sequenced sample was peripheral blood. CDR3 sequence reads: CATTLTENTEAFF. The CDR3 DNA reads as TGTGCCACCACCCTGACAGAGAACACTGAAGCTTTCTTT.